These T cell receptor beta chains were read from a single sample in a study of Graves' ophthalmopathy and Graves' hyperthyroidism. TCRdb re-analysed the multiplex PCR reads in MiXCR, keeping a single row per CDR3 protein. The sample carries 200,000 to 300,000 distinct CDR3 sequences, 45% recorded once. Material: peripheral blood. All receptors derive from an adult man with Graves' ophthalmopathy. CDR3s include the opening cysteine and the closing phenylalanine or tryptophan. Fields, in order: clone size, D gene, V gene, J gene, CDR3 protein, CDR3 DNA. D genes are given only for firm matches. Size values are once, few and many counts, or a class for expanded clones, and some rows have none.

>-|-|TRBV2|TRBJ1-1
CASSGEMNTEAFF
TGTGCCAGCTCAGGTGAAATGAACACTGAAGCTTTCTTT
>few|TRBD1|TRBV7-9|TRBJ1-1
CASSLVKGADTEAFF
TGTGCCAGCAGCTTAGTGAAGGGGGCAGACACTGAAGCTTTCTTT
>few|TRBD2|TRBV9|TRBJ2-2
CASTKLPGLADTNTGELFF
TGTGCCAGCACCAAATTACCGGGACTAGCGGATACGAACACCGGGGAGCTGTTTTTT
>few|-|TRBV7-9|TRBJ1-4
CASSGDILNGEKLFF
TGTGCCAGCAGCGGGGACATCCTCAACGGAGAAAAACTGTTTTTT
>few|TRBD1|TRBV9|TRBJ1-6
CASSEQGGDSPLHF
TGTGCCAGCAGTGAACAAGGGGGCGATTCACCCCTCCACTTT
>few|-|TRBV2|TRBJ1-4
CASTRDFAEKLFF
TGTGCCAGCACGAGGGACTTCGCAGAAAAACTGTTTTTT
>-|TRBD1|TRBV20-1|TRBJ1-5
CSARGLRTGKGDQPQHF
TGCAGTGCTAGAGGGCTAAGGACAGGGAAGGGAGATCAGCCCCAGCATTTT
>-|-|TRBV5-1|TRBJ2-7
CASSDSGSGGTPYEQYF
TGCGCCAGCAGCGATTCCGGGAGCGGAGGGACCCCCTACGAGCAGTACTTC
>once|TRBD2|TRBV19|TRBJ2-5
CASSILRAGGLETQYF
TGTGCCAGTAGTATCTTGAGAGCGGGAGGTCTAGAGACCCAGTACTTC
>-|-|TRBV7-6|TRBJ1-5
CASSLGEGPSNQPQHF
TGTGCCAGCAGCTTAGGGGAAGGGCCTAGCAATCAGCCCCAGCATTTT
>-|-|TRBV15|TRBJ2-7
CATSRDADRFYYEQYF
TGTGCCACCAGCAGAGACGCTGACAGATTTTACTACGAGCAGTACTTC
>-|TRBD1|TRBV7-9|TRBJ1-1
CASSATGGDTEAFF
TGTGCCAGCAGCGCAACAGGGGGTGACACTGAAGCTTTCTTT
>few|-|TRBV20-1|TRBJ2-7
CSANTQGDRPSEQYF
TGCAGTGCCAATACACAGGGAGATCGGCCTTCCGAGCAGTACTTC
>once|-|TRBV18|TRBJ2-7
CASSTGPGEQYF
TGTGCCAGCTCCACGGGGCCGGGCGAGCAGTACTTC
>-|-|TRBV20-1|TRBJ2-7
CSARVLRHEDHEQYF
TGCAGTGCTAGAGTTCTCCGGCACGAGGACCACGAGCAGTACTTC
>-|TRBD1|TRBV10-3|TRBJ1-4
CASSQRTGGNREKLFF
TGTGCCAGCAGCCAACGGACAGGGGGCAATCGTGAAAAACTGTTTTTT
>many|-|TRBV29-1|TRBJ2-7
CSVEDHEGTYEQYF
TGCAGCGTTGAAGATCACGAGGGGACCTACGAGCAGTACTTC
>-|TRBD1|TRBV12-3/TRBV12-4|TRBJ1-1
CASSLGTGGYTEAFF
TGTGCCAGCAGTTTGGGGACAGGGGGGTACACTGAAGCTTTCTTT
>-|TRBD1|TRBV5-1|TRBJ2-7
CASSLGGQGASYEQYF
TGCGCCAGCAGCTTGGGGGGACAGGGGGCGTCCTACGAGCAGTACTTC
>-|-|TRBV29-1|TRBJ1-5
CSNPRRSGGNQPQHF
TGCAGCAACCCAAGGAGGTCAGGGGGCAATCAGCCCCAGCATTTT
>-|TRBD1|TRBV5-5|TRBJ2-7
CASSLGQGERYEQYF
TGTGCCAGCAGCTTGGGGCAGGGGGAACGGTACGAGCAGTACTTC
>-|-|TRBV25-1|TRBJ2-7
CASAKLTGLSAYEQYF
TGTGCCAGTGCTAAATTAACAGGTCTCTCCGCCTACGAGCAGTACTTC
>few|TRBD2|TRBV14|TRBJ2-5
CASSQGLGSETQYF
TGTGCCAGCAGCCAGGGACTAGGGTCGGAGACCCAGTACTTC
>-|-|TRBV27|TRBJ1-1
CASTQHGDTEAFF
TGTGCCAGCACTCAACACGGAGACACTGAAGCTTTCTTT
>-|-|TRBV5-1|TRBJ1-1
CASSLYGPNTEAFF
TGCGCCAGCAGCTTGTACGGCCCGAACACTGAAGCTTTCTTT
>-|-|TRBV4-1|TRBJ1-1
CASSQIFGGGTEAFF
TGCGCCAGCAGCCAAATCTTCGGGGGAGGTACTGAAGCTTTCTTT
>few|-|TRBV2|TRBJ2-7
CASRHRGDAYEQYF
TGTGCCAGCAGGCACCGGGGCGATGCCTACGAGCAGTACTTC
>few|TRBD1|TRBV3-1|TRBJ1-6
CASSRGTGSTRDSPLHF
TGTGCCAGCAGCCGGGGGACAGGGTCAACAAGGGATTCACCCCTCCACTTT
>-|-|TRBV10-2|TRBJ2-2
CASRASGGGTGELFF
TGCGCCAGCAGAGCTAGCGGAGGGGGAACCGGGGAGCTGTTTTTT
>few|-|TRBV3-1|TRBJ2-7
CASSHADSGYEQYF
TGTGCCAGCAGCCATGCAGATAGCGGTTACGAGCAGTACTTC
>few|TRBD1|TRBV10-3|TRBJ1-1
CAISWDRGSEAFF
TGTGCCATCAGTTGGGACAGGGGCTCTGAAGCTTTCTTT
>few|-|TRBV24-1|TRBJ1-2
CATSAFGGGGYTF
TGTGCCACCAGTGCGTTTGGGGGCGGAGGCTACACCTTC
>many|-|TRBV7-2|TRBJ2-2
CASSPTKAGELFF
TGTGCCAGCAGCCCAACTAAAGCCGGGGAGCTGTTTTTT
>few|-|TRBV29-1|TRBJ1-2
CSVGARDYGYTF
TGCAGCGTTGGGGCCAGGGACTATGGCTACACCTTC
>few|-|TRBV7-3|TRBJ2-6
CASSLGAVSSGANVLTF
TGTGCCAGCAGCTTGGGAGCGGTTAGCTCTGGGGCCAACGTCCTGACTTTC
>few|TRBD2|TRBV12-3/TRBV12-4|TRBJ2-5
CASSGQAGVQETQYF
TGTGCCAGCAGTGGGCAAGCGGGAGTCCAAGAGACCCAGTACTTC
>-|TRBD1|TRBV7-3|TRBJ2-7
CASSLTPGQGGEQYF
TGTGCCAGCAGCTTAACTCCGGGACAGGGTGGGGAGCAGTACTTC
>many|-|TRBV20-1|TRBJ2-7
CSFQNRDGYEQYF
TGCAGTTTCCAAAACCGGGACGGCTACGAGCAGTACTTC
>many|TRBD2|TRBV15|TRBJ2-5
CATSRPFSSGQETQYF
TGTGCCACCAGCAGGCCTTTTTCTAGCGGCCAAGAGACCCAGTACTTC
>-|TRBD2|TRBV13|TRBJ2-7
CASSKASGGPSYEQYF
TGTGCCAGCTCAAAGGCTAGCGGGGGCCCCTCCTACGAGCAGTACTTC
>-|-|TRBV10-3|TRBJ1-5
CAISESRNQPQHF
TGTGCCATCAGTGAGTCACGTAATCAGCCCCAGCATTTT
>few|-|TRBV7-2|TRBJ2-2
CASSPTSGNTGELFF
TGTGCCAGCAGCCCAACCAGCGGAAACACCGGGGAGCTGTTTTTT
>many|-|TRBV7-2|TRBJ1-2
CASSADSLLRYGYTF
TGTGCCAGCAGCGCGGACAGCCTCCTCCGCTATGGCTACACCTTC
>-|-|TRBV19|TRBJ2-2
CASSAASSATGELFF
TGTGCCAGCAGCGCTGCCTCTAGCGCCACCGGGGAGCTGTTTTTT
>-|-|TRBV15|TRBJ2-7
CATSRDPALGGEQYF
TGTGCCACCAGCAGAGATCCGGCTCTCGGGGGCGAGCAGTACTTC
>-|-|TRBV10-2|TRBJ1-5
CARMCEGAVCPWNQPQHF
TGCGCCAGGATGTGTGAAGGGGCGGTTTGCCCATGGAATCAGCCCCAGCATTTT
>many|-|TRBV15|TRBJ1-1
CATSPSRGTNTEAFF
TGTGCCACCAGTCCGAGTCGGGGGACGAACACTGAAGCTTTCTTT
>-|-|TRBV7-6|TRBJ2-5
CASSYAGPRETQYF
TGTGCCAGCAGCTACGCGGGGCCCCGGGAGACCCAGTACTTC
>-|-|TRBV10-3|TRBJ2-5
CASSFRGQGETQYF
TGTGCCAGCAGTTTTCGGGGGCAGGGAGAGACCCAGTACTTC
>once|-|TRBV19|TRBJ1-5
CASSIQGIQPQHF
TGTGCCAGTAGTATACAGGGGATTCAGCCCCAGCATTTT
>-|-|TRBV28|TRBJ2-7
CASSPQWSSYEQYF
TGTGCCAGCAGTCCCCAGTGGAGCTCCTACGAGCAGTACTTC
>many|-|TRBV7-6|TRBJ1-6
CASSRTPGDNSPLHF
TGTGCCAGCAGCCGAACTCCAGGGGATAATTCACCCCTCCACTTT
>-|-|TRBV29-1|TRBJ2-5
CSVEWGETQYF
TGCAGCGTTGAATGGGGCGAGACCCAGTACTTC
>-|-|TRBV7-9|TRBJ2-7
CASSPKTGREQYF
TGTGCCAGCAGCCCCAAGACAGGACGCGAGCAGTACTTC
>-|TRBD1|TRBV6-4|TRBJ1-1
CASRIRGPNTEAFF
TGTGCCAGCAGGATCAGGGGGCCGAACACTGAAGCTTTCTTT
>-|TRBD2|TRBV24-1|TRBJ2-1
CATSWTTSGINEQFF
TGTGCCACCAGTTGGACGACTAGCGGGATCAATGAGCAGTTCTTC
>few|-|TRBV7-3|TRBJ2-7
CASSLDFSYEQYF
TGTGCTAGCAGCTTAGACTTTAGTTACGAGCAGTACTTC